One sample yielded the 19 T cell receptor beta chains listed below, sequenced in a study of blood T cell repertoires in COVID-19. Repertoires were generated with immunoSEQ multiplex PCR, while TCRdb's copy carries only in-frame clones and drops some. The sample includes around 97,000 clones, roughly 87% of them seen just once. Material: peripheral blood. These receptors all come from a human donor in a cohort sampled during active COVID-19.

The CDR3 DNA is TGTGCCATCAGTGAGTCGAGTGGGCGCTCTGGGGCCAACGTCCTGACTTTC. Translation: CAISESSGRSGANVLTF. The chain carries TRBV10-3 and TRBJ2-6, with D unclear. Germline V gene data show CDR1 as ENHRY and CDR2 as SYGVKD. Trimming pared 0 bases from V and 0 bases from J, leaving 9 bases between. The CDR3 is made up of 17 amino acids.

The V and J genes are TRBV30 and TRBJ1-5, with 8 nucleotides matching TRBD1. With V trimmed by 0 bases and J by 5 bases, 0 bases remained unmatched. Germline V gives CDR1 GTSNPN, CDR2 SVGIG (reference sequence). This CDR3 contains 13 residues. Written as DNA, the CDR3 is TGTGCCTGGAGTGTACAGGGGGATCAGCCCCAGCATTTT. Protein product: CAWSVQGDQPQHF. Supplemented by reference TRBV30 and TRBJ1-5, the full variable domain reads SQTIHQWPATLVQPVGSPLSLECTVEGTSNPNLYWYRQAAGRGLQLLFYSVGIGQISSEVPQNLSASRPQDRQFILSSKKLLLSDSGFYLCAWSVQGDQPQHFGDGTRLSIL.

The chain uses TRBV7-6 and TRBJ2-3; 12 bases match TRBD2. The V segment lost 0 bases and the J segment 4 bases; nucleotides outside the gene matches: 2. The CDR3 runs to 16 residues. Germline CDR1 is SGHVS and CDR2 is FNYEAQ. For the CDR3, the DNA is TGTGCCAGCAGCTTAGCCGGACTAGCGGGGCCAGATACGCAGTATTTT. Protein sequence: CASSLAGLAGPDTQYF.

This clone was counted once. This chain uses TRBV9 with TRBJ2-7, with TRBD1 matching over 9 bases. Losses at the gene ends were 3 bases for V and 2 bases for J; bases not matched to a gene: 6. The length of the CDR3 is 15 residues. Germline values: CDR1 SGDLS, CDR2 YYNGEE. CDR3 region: CASSERQGGTYEQYF. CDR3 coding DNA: TGTGCCAGCAGCGAGCGACAGGGGGGTACCTACGAGCAGTACTTC.

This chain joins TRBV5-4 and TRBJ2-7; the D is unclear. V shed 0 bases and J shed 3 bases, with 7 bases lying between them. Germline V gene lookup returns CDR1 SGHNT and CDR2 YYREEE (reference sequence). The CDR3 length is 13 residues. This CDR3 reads CASSLGGNYEQYF. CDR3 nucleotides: TGTGCCAGCAGCTTGGGCGGAAACTACGAGCAGTACTTC.

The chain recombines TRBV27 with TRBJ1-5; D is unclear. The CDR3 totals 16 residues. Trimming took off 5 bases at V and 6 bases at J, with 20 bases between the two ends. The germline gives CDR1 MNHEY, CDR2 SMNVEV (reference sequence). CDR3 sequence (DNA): TGTGCCAGCAGTCCAAGTATCGGGGAAAGAGGTCAGCCCCAGCATTTT. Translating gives CASSPSIGERGQPQHF.

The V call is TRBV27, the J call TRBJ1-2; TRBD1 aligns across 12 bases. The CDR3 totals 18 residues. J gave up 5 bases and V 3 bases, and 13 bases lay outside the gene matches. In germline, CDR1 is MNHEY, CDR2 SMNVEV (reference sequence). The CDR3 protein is CASSFLTEGQGAGYGYTF. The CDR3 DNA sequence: TGTGCCAGCAGTTTCCTAACCGAGGGACAGGGGGCGGGGTATGGCTACACCTTC.

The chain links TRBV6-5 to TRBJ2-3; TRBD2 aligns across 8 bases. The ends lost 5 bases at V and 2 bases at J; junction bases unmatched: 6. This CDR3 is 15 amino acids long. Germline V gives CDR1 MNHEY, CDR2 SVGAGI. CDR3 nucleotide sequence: TGTGCCAGCAGTCCAGCGGGGGCCCCCACAGATACGCAGTATTTT. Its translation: CASSPAGAPTDTQYF.

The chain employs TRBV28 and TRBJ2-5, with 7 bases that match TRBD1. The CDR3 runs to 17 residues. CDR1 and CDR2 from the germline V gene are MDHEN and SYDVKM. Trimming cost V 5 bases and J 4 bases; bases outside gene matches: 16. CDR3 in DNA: TGTGCCAGCAGTCCCCTGTTTAAGAGACAGGGTTTAGAGACCCAGTACTTC. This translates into CASSPLFKRQGLETQYF.

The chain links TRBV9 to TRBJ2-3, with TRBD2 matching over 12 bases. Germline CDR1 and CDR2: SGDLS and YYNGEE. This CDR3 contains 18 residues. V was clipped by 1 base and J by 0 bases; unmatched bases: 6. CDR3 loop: CASSVTSGGYTSTDTQYF. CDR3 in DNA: TGTGCCAGCAGCGTAACTAGCGGGGGGTATACGAGCACAGATACGCAGTATTTT.

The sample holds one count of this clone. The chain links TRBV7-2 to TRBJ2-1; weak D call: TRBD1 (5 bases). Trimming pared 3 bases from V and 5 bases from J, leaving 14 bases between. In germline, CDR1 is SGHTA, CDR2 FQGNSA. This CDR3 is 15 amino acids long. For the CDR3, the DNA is TGTGCCAGCAGCTTGAGAAAGGGGAAGGACAATGAGCAGTTCTTC. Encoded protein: CASSLRKGKDNEQFF.

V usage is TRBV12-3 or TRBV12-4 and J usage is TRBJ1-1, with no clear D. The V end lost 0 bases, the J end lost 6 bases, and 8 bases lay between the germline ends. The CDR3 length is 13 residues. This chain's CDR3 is CASSLARRAEAFF. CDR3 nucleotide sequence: TGTGCCAGCAGTTTAGCAAGGCGGGCTGAAGCTTTCTTT.

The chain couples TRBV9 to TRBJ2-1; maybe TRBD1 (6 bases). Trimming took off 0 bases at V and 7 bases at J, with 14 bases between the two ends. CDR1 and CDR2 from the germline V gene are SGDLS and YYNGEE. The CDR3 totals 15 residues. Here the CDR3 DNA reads TGTGCCAGCAGCGTAGGTAGTCAGGGGAAAAATGAGCAGTTCTTC. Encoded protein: CASSVGSQGKNEQFF. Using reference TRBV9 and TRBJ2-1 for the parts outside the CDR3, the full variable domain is DSGVTQTPKHLITATGQRVTLRCSPRSGDLSVYWYQQSLDQGLQFLIQYYNGEERAKGNILERFSAQQFPDLHSELNLSSLELGDSALYFCASSVGSQGKNEQFFGPGTRLTVL.

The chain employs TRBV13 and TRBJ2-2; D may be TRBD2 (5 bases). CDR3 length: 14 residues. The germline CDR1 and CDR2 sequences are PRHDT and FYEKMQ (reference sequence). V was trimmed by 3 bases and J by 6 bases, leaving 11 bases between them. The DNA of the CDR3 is TGTGCCAGCAGCTTCGGGGTCATGGCCGGGGAGCTGTTTTTT. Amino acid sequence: CASSFGVMAGELFF.

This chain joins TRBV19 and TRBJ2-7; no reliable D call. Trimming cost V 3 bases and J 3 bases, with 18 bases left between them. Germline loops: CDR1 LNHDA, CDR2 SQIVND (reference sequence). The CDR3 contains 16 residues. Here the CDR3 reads CASSILPRGKIYEQYF. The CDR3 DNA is TGTGCCAGTAGTATCCTCCCCCGTGGCAAAATCTACGAGCAGTACTTC.

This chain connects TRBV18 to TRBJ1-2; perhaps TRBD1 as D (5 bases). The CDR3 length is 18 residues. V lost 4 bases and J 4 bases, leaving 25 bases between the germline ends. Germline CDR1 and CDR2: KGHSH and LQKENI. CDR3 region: CASSHTQSGRAGGYGYTF. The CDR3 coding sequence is TGTGCCAGCTCACACACCCAAAGCGGCAGGGCGGGAGGCTATGGCTACACCTTC.

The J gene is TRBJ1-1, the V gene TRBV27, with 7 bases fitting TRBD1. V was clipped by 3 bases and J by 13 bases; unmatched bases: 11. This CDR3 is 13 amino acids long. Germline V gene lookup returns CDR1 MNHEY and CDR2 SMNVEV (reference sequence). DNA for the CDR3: TGTGCCAGCAGTTTCAGCACGGGACAGTTGGTTTTCTTT. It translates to CASSFSTGQLVFF.

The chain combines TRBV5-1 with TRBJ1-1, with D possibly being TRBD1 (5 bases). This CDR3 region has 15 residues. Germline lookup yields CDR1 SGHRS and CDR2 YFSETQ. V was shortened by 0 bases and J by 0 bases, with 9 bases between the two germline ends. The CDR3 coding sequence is TGCGCCAGCAGCTTGGCCGCGGGGGTGAACACTGAAGCTTTCTTT. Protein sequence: CASSLAAGVNTEAFF. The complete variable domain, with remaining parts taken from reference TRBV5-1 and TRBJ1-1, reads KAGVTQTPRYLIKTRGQQVTLSCSPISGHRSVSWYQQTPGQGLQFLFEYFSETQRNKGNFPGRFSGRQFSNSRSEMNVSTLELGDSALYLCASSLAAGVNTEAFFGQGTRLTVV.

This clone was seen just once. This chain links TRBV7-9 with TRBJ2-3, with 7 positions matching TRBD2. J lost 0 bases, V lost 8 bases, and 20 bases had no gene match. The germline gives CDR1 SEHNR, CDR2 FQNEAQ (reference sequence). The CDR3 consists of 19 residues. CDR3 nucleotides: TGTGCCAGCTTCCCCGTGGGGGACTACCCAATCCTTAGCACAGATACGCAGTATTTT. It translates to CASFPVGDYPILSTDTQYF.